A selection of T cell receptor beta chains follows, all from one sample in a study of T cell responses to AZD1222 COVID-19 vaccine. The method was immunoSEQ multiplex PCR; TCRdb's version includes in-frame clones alone and lacks a portion of them. This sample yields about 140,000 clones, of which around 93% are seen a single time; around 3.3% belongs to the top ten. The sequenced sample was peripheral blood, obtained 28 days after the second AZD1222 dose. The origin of the receptors is an adult who received the AZD1222 COVID-19 vaccine. CDR3s include the opening cysteine and the closing phenylalanine or tryptophan. The order of the fields is clone size, D gene, J gene, CDR3 length, V gene, CDR3 DNA, CDR3 protein. A D gene is named only where the DNA matches it firmly. Clone size is stated in some rows and not others, as once, few, many or a class when expanded.

clone size: NA; D gene: NA; J gene: TRBJ1-1; CDR3 length: 12; V gene: TRBV7-3; CDR3 DNA: TGTGCCAGCAGCCGCCCCGGCACTGAAGCTTTCTTT; CDR3 protein: CASSRPGTEAFF
clone size: NA; D gene: TRBD1; J gene: TRBJ1-5; CDR3 length: 13; V gene: TRBV6-5; CDR3 DNA: TGTGCCAGCAGTTGGGACAGACTTCAGCCCCAGCATTTT; CDR3 protein: CASSWDRLQPQHF
clone size: NA; D gene: TRBD1; J gene: TRBJ1-1; CDR3 length: 14; V gene: TRBV5-1; CDR3 DNA: TGCGCCAGCAGCTCCGGACAGGAGGACACTGAAGCTTTCTTT; CDR3 protein: CASSSGQEDTEAFF
clone size: NA; D gene: NA; J gene: TRBJ2-1; CDR3 length: 13; V gene: TRBV6-6; CDR3 DNA: TGTGCCACCATATTGGCTGGAGACAATGAGCAGTTCTTC; CDR3 protein: CATILAGDNEQFF
clone size: NA; D gene: TRBD2; J gene: TRBJ2-7; CDR3 length: 12; V gene: TRBV28; CDR3 DNA: TGTGCCACCCGGGATCAAGCGGGGGAGCAGTACTTC; CDR3 protein: CATRDQAGEQYF
clone size: once; D gene: NA; J gene: TRBJ1-2; CDR3 length: 13; V gene: TRBV6-6; CDR3 DNA: TGTGCCAGCAGTTACTGGGGATACTATGGCTACACCTTC; CDR3 protein: CASSYWGYYGYTF
clone size: NA; D gene: NA; J gene: TRBJ1-2; CDR3 length: 12; V gene: TRBV11-2; CDR3 DNA: TGTGCCAGCAGCTTAGCTGGATATGGCTACACCTTC; CDR3 protein: CASSLAGYGYTF
clone size: NA; D gene: TRBD1; J gene: TRBJ2-1; CDR3 length: 15; V gene: TRBV18; CDR3 DNA: TGTGCCAGCTCACCAGCGGGACAGGAACGGCATGAGCAGTTCTTC; CDR3 protein: CASSPAGQERHEQFF
clone size: NA; D gene: TRBD1; J gene: TRBJ1-2; CDR3 length: 16; V gene: TRBV19; CDR3 DNA: TGTGCCAGTAGTAAGGGACAGGGCTCTCGTTTCCACGGCTACACCTTC; CDR3 protein: CASSKGQGSRFHGYTF
clone size: NA; D gene: TRBD1; J gene: TRBJ2-7; CDR3 length: 14; V gene: TRBV19; CDR3 DNA: TGTGCCAGTAGTAACGGACAGGGGGCTTACGAGCAGTACTTC; CDR3 protein: CASSNGQGAYEQYF
clone size: NA; D gene: NA; J gene: TRBJ2-7; CDR3 length: 15; V gene: TRBV5-6; CDR3 DNA: TGTGCCAGCAGCTTGGTTCGGGGGTTAGGCTACGAGCAGTACTTC; CDR3 protein: CASSLVRGLGYEQYF
clone size: NA; D gene: NA; J gene: TRBJ2-1; CDR3 length: 15; V gene: TRBV15; CDR3 DNA: TGTGCCACCAGCAGAGAACTTGACTCCTACAATGAGCAGTTCTTC; CDR3 protein: CATSRELDSYNEQFF
clone size: NA; D gene: TRBD2; J gene: TRBJ2-3; CDR3 length: 15; V gene: TRBV27; CDR3 DNA: TGTGCCAGCAGTTTATCCGGGAGGGCCACAGATACGCAGTATTTT; CDR3 protein: CASSLSGRATDTQYF
clone size: once; D gene: NA; J gene: TRBJ2-7; CDR3 length: 14; V gene: TRBV20-1; CDR3 DNA: TGCAGTGCTAGTCAACCGGGACAATTCTACGAGCAGTACTTC; CDR3 protein: CSASQPGQFYEQYF
clone size: once; D gene: NA; J gene: TRBJ2-2; CDR3 length: 15; V gene: TRBV30; CDR3 DNA: TGTGCCTGGAACCCCGGGGCTCACAACACCGGGGAGCTGTTTTTT; CDR3 protein: CAWNPGAHNTGELFF
clone size: NA; D gene: TRBD1; J gene: TRBJ2-7; CDR3 length: 16; V gene: TRBV19; CDR3 DNA: TGTGCCAGTAGTATCCGGATCGGGACAGGGGGAGACGAGCAGTACTTC; CDR3 protein: CASSIRIGTGGDEQYF
clone size: once; D gene: NA; J gene: TRBJ2-7; CDR3 length: 16; V gene: TRBV6-1; CDR3 DNA: TGTGCCAGCAGTGAGCTTCTGAGGGACTTCCACCGCGAGCAGTACTTC; CDR3 protein: CASSELLRDFHREQYF
clone size: NA; D gene: TRBD1; J gene: TRBJ1-4; CDR3 length: 14; V gene: TRBV28; CDR3 DNA: TGTGCCAGCACGGGACAGGGGGGAAATGAAAAACTGTTTTTT; CDR3 protein: CASTGQGGNEKLFF
clone size: once; D gene: TRBD2; J gene: TRBJ2-7; CDR3 length: 12; V gene: TRBV29-1; CDR3 DNA: TGCAGCGGTAGCGGGAGCTCCTACGAGCAGTACTTC; CDR3 protein: CSGSGSSYEQYF
clone size: NA; D gene: TRBD1; J gene: TRBJ2-3; CDR3 length: 13; V gene: TRBV3-1/TRBV3-2; CDR3 DNA: TGTGCCAGCAGCCCAGACAGGGGCGTTGGAGAGGAGTTT; CDR3 protein: CASSPDRGVGEEF
clone size: few; D gene: NA; J gene: TRBJ1-6; CDR3 length: 15; V gene: TRBV9; CDR3 DNA: TGTGCCAGCAACGGGGGATCCGGAGCTGGGTCACCCCTCCACTTT; CDR3 protein: CASNGGSGAGSPLHF
clone size: NA; D gene: TRBD2; J gene: TRBJ2-1; CDR3 length: 16; V gene: TRBV7-9; CDR3 DNA: TGTGCCAGCAGCCCTGCTAGCGGGAGTCCTGTCGATGAGCAGTTCTTC; CDR3 protein: CASSPASGSPVDEQFF
clone size: NA; D gene: TRBD1; J gene: TRBJ2-7; CDR3 length: 14; V gene: TRBV2; CDR3 DNA: TGTGCCAGCAGGACCGGGACAGGGTCCTACGAGCAGTACTTC; CDR3 protein: CASRTGTGSYEQYF
clone size: NA; D gene: TRBD2; J gene: TRBJ2-3; CDR3 length: 15; V gene: TRBV2; CDR3 DNA: TGTGCCAGCACCCCGGCGATAGCGGGATTAGATACGCAGTATTTT; CDR3 protein: CASTPAIAGLDTQYF
clone size: few; D gene: NA; J gene: TRBJ1-3; CDR3 length: 15; V gene: TRBV4-3; CDR3 DNA: TGCGCCAGCAGCCAAGCCGTGTTCTCTGGAAACACCATATATTTT; CDR3 protein: CASSQAVFSGNTIYF
clone size: NA; D gene: TRBD1; J gene: TRBJ1-2; CDR3 length: 17; V gene: TRBV6-2/TRBV6-3; CDR3 DNA: TGTGCCAGCAGTTACGGACCTGGACAGGGGGCTAACTATGGCTACACCTTC; CDR3 protein: CASSYGPGQGANYGYTF
clone size: NA; D gene: NA; J gene: TRBJ1-1; CDR3 length: 13; V gene: TRBV19; CDR3 DNA: TGTGCCAGTAGTATAACAGGGAGGACTGAAGCTTTCTTT; CDR3 protein: CASSITGRTEAFF
clone size: NA; D gene: TRBD1; J gene: TRBJ2-6; CDR3 length: 19; V gene: TRBV5-8; CDR3 DNA: TGTGCCAGCAGCTCAAGTCCAGGACAGGGGGCTTCTGGGGCCAACGTCCTGACTTTC; CDR3 protein: CASSSSPGQGASGANVLTF
clone size: few; D gene: NA; J gene: TRBJ1-1; CDR3 length: 14; V gene: TRBV5-1; CDR3 DNA: TGCGCCAGCAGCTTTCGGGGGTTGAACACTGAAGCTTTCTTT; CDR3 protein: CASSFRGLNTEAFF
clone size: NA; D gene: NA; J gene: TRBJ2-5; CDR3 length: 15; V gene: TRBV3-1/TRBV3-2; CDR3 DNA: TGTGCCAGCAGCACCCCCCGCCGGAGGGAGGAGACCCAGTACTTC; CDR3 protein: CASSTPRRREETQYF
clone size: NA; D gene: TRBD2; J gene: TRBJ2-1; CDR3 length: 19; V gene: TRBV5-1; CDR3 DNA: TGCGCCAGCAGCTTGGCCAAGGGGACTAGCGGGATCACCTACAATGAGCAGTTCTTC; CDR3 protein: CASSLAKGTSGITYNEQFF
clone size: NA; D gene: TRBD1; J gene: TRBJ1-2; CDR3 length: 15; V gene: TRBV28; CDR3 DNA: TGTGCCAGCAGGATCCCGACAGGGGGGAACTATGGCTACACCTTC; CDR3 protein: CASRIPTGGNYGYTF
clone size: NA; D gene: NA; J gene: TRBJ1-4; CDR3 length: 14; V gene: TRBV7-3; CDR3 DNA: TGTGCCAGCAGCCGCAACCAGGTCTGGGAAAAACTGTTTTTT; CDR3 protein: CASSRNQVWEKLFF
clone size: NA; D gene: NA; J gene: TRBJ1-2; CDR3 length: 13; V gene: TRBV3-1/TRBV3-2; CDR3 DNA: TGTGCCAGCAGCCTGGAGTCCAACTATGGCTACACCTTC; CDR3 protein: CASSLESNYGYTF
clone size: NA; D gene: TRBD1; J gene: TRBJ2-3; CDR3 length: 16; V gene: TRBV5-6; CDR3 DNA: TGTGCCAGCAGCTTTACAGGGGGAGGAAGAACAGATACGCAGTATTTT; CDR3 protein: CASSFTGGGRTDTQYF
clone size: NA; D gene: TRBD2; J gene: TRBJ2-3; CDR3 length: 15; V gene: TRBV5-1; CDR3 DNA: TGCGCCAGCAGCTTGGGAGCGGGAGCCACAGATACGCAGTATTTT; CDR3 protein: CASSLGAGATDTQYF
clone size: NA; D gene: TRBD2; J gene: TRBJ2-2; CDR3 length: 15; V gene: TRBV3-1/TRBV3-2; CDR3 DNA: TGTGCCAGCAGGACCACTAGCGGATCCACCGGGGAGCTGTTTTTT; CDR3 protein: CASRTTSGSTGELFF
clone size: NA; D gene: TRBD1; J gene: TRBJ1-2; CDR3 length: 13; V gene: TRBV6-2/TRBV6-3; CDR3 DNA: TGTGCCAGCAGTACAGGGGTCGACTATGGCTACACCTTC; CDR3 protein: CASSTGVDYGYTF
clone size: NA; D gene: NA; J gene: TRBJ2-7; CDR3 length: 14; V gene: TRBV27; CDR3 DNA: TGTGCCAGCAGGCCCTCTGGACAGTTTGGCGAGCAGTACTTC; CDR3 protein: CASRPSGQFGEQYF
clone size: NA; D gene: NA; J gene: TRBJ2-1; CDR3 length: 14; V gene: TRBV24-1; CDR3 DNA: TGTGCCACCAGTGACCCACCGCCCGGGAGAGAGCAGTTCTTC; CDR3 protein: CATSDPPPGREQFF
clone size: once; D gene: NA; J gene: TRBJ1-1; CDR3 length: 13; V gene: TRBV7-8; CDR3 DNA: TGTGCCAGCAGCTTAGGAGTTGCCACTGAAGCTTTCTTT; CDR3 protein: CASSLGVATEAFF
clone size: NA; D gene: NA; J gene: TRBJ1-5; CDR3 length: 13; V gene: TRBV28; CDR3 DNA: TGTGCCAGCAATGACAGAAGCAATCAGCCCCAGCATTTT; CDR3 protein: CASNDRSNQPQHF
clone size: NA; D gene: NA; J gene: TRBJ1-5; CDR3 length: 16; V gene: TRBV21-1; CDR3 DNA: TGTGCCAGCAGCAAAGGGGGGAAGGACGGGAATCAGCCCCAGCATTTT; CDR3 protein: CASSKGGKDGNQPQHF
clone size: NA; D gene: NA; J gene: TRBJ2-7; CDR3 length: 14; V gene: TRBV27; CDR3 DNA: TGTGCCAGCTCGCCCGGGACATACCAAGGGGAGCAGTACTTC; CDR3 protein: CASSPGTYQGEQYF
clone size: NA; D gene: NA; J gene: TRBJ1-2; CDR3 length: 11; V gene: TRBV20-1; CDR3 DNA: TGCAGTGCGCGGGCTTTCTATGGCTACACCTTC; CDR3 protein: CSARAFYGYTF
clone size: NA; D gene: NA; J gene: TRBJ1-1; CDR3 length: 15; V gene: TRBV19; CDR3 DNA: TGTGCCAGTACCGCATTAGCCACTTCGAACACTGAAGCTTTCTTT; CDR3 protein: CASTALATSNTEAFF
clone size: NA; D gene: TRBD1; J gene: TRBJ1-1; CDR3 length: 13; V gene: TRBV2; CDR3 DNA: TGTGCCAGCAGTCAGGGGGAAAACACTGAAGCTTTCTTT; CDR3 protein: CASSQGENTEAFF
clone size: NA; D gene: TRBD1; J gene: TRBJ1-4; CDR3 length: 15; V gene: TRBV5-1; CDR3 DNA: TGCGCCAGCAGCTTTTCAAGGGGGCATAGGGAAAAACTGTTTTTT; CDR3 protein: CASSFSRGHREKLFF
clone size: NA; D gene: TRBD1; J gene: TRBJ2-7; CDR3 length: 14; V gene: TRBV6-5; CDR3 DNA: TGTGCCAGCAGTTACTCCGCAGGGGGTTACGAGCAGTACTTC; CDR3 protein: CASSYSAGGYEQYF
clone size: NA; D gene: NA; J gene: TRBJ1-6; CDR3 length: 15; V gene: TRBV6-5; CDR3 DNA: TGTGCCAGCAGTTACTCGACCCCGCAGGCGTCACCCCTCCACTTT; CDR3 protein: CASSYSTPQASPLHF
clone size: NA; D gene: NA; J gene: TRBJ2-7; CDR3 length: 14; V gene: TRBV6-5; CDR3 DNA: TGTGCCAGCAGTCCTCAGATTGGGGCCTACGAGCAGTACTTC; CDR3 protein: CASSPQIGAYEQYF
clone size: NA; D gene: TRBD1; J gene: TRBJ1-6; CDR3 length: 15; V gene: TRBV9; CDR3 DNA: TGTGCCAGCAGCGTAGCTGTACAGGGGAATTCACCCCTCCACTTT; CDR3 protein: CASSVAVQGNSPLHF